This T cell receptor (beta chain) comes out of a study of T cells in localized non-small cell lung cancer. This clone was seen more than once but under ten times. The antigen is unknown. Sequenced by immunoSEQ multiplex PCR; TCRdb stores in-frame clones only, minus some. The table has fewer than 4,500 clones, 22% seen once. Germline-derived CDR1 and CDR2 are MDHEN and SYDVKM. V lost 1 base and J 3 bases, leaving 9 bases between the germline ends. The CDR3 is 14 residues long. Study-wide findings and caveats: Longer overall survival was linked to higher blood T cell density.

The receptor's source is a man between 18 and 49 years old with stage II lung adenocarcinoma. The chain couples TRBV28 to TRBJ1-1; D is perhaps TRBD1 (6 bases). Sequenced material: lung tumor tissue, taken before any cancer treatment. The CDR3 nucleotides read TGTGCCAGCAGTTTATTGCAGGGGCACACTGAAGCTTTCTTT. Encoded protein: CASSLLQGHTEAFF.